A selection of T cell receptor beta chains follows, all from one sample in a study of T cells expressing NK-cell markers. Following a re-call of the 5' RACE reads, TCRdb has one entry per CDR3 protein and lacks DNA. This sample's table has about 450,000 distinct CDR3 sequences. Input material: blood T cells: a sorted CD56 or NKG2C T cell subset, CD4+ or CD8+ T cells, or bulk PBMC T cells (not recorded which). These receptors were collected from a woman between 18 and 69 years old in good health. CDR3s include the opening cysteine and the closing phenylalanine or tryptophan. Each record gives: V gene, J gene, CDR3 protein.

>TRBV27|TRBJ1-4
CASRGPGRRSEKLFF
>TRBV29-1|TRBJ2-1
CSAVPGLAGGPHEQFF
>TRBV20-1|TRBJ2-3
CSAILAGELSTDTQYF
>TRBV12-3/TRBV12-4|TRBJ1-3
CASSLVRGPGNTIYF
>TRBV6-2/TRBV6-3|TRBJ2-7
CASSGSGTPDIEQYF
>TRBV20-1|TRBJ1-1
CSARVTQKAFF
>TRBV15|TRBJ2-5
CATSPAGDETQYF
>TRBV28|TRBJ1-3
CASSSQTHSGNTIYF
>TRBV7-2|TRBJ1-6
CAPLWTGLDSYNSPLHF
>TRBV20-1|TRBJ2-3
CSAPDDFADTQYF
>TRBV12-3/TRBV12-4|TRBJ1-4
CASSPSGGSATNEKLFF
>TRBV12-3/TRBV12-4|TRBJ2-7
CASSLTGVIDYEQYF
>TRBV20-1|TRBJ2-1
CSTSASGRTYNEQFF
>TRBV18|TRBJ2-1
CASSSRDFHNEQFF
>TRBV29-1|TRBJ2-7
CSVWGGPYEQYF
>TRBV4-3|TRBJ1-5
CASSRSGTGAGNQPQHF
>TRBV7-2|TRBJ2-3
CASSQGLDTQYF
>TRBV6-4|TRBJ2-2
CASTSSTQGSVGELFF
>TRBV11-2|TRBJ2-6
CASSFPTGDSGANVLTF
>TRBV6-1|TRBJ2-7
CASSTGTGFFDEQYF
>TRBV20-1|TRBJ2-1
CSATPHGRGGSNEQFF
>TRBV7-3|TRBJ2-1
CASSLLAGSEQFF
>TRBV21-1|TRBJ1-2
CASSNFVPATGSSGYTF
>TRBV20-1|TRBJ1-1
CSPQDRAYTEAFF
>TRBV12-3/TRBV12-4|TRBJ1-1
CASSEYTEAFF
>TRBV6-2/TRBV6-3|TRBJ1-4
CASSPRLGRSSEKLFF
>TRBV12-3/TRBV12-4|TRBJ1-6
CASARESDSPLHF
>TRBV6-5|TRBJ2-1
CASSFSGTANFEQFF
>TRBV20-1|TRBJ2-7
CSATPSGGTYEQYF
>TRBV28|TRBJ2-7
CASSKTGDRPHYEQYF
>TRBV15|TRBJ2-1
CATSKEAGANEQFF
>TRBV15|TRBJ2-1
CATSRDSWRTGGDEQFF
>TRBV29-1|TRBJ2-1
CSVEGGTLTYNEQFF
>TRBV20-1|TRBJ2-5
CSARQLAGRETQYF
>TRBV4-3|TRBJ2-3
CASSEVGSTDTQYF
>TRBV12-3/TRBV12-4|TRBJ2-5
CASSSTFQETQYF
>TRBV20-1|TRBJ2-2
CSANNLRGGNTGELFF
>TRBV28|TRBJ2-3
CASSLTRPRRGYTDTQYF
>TRBV4-3|TRBJ1-5
CASAGTTNQPQHF
>TRBV5-1|TRBJ1-1
CASSLEGTMNTEAFF
>TRBV20-1|TRBJ2-3
CSAKRLAGGPNTQYF
>TRBV12-3/TRBV12-4|TRBJ1-5
CASSLVTGNQPQHF
>TRBV20-1|TRBJ2-3
CSVVFGGHLSTDTQYF
>TRBV20-1|TRBJ2-1
CSARPIAGGPGGHINEQFF
>TRBV12-3/TRBV12-4|TRBJ1-1
CASRDSPGRTEAFF
>TRBV11-2|TRBJ2-7
CASSQPGQGSSYEQYF
>TRBV12-3/TRBV12-4|TRBJ1-1
CASSFMRGEAFF
>TRBV5-4|TRBJ2-1
CASSLSGEVGRYNEQFF
>TRBV6-2/TRBV6-3|TRBJ2-1
CASSVAGRGYNEQFF
>TRBV5-4|TRBJ1-5
CASSRGEHQPQHF
>TRBV5-1|TRBJ2-3
CASSLDERGSGSTDTQYF
>TRBV4-3|TRBJ1-1
CASSQSGQGYTEAFF
>TRBV6-1|TRBJ1-5
CASRGTGDNQPQHF